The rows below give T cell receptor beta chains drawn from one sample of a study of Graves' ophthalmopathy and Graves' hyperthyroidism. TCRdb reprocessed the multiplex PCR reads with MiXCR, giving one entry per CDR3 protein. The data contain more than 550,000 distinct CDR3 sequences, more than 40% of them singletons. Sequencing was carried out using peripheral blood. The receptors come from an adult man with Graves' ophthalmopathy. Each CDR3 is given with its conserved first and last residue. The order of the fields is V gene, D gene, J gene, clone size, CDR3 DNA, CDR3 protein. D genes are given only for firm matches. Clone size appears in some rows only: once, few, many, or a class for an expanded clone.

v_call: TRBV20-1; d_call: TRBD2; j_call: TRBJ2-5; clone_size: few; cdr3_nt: TGCAGTGCTGGGGGGGGGACAGAGACCCAGTACTTC; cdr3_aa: CSAGGGTETQYF
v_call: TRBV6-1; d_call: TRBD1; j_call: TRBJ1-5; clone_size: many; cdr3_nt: TGTGCCAGCAGTGAGACAGGGCCGCCCCAGCATTTT; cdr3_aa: CASSETGPPQHF
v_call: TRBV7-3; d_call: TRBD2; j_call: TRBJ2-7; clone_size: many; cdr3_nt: TGTGCCAGCAGCGCAAGCGGGGGGAACGAGCAGTACTTC; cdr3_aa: CASSASGGNEQYF
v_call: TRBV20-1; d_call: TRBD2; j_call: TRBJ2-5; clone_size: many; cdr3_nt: TGCAGTGGGCGGGAGGGCCCAGAGACCCAGTACTTC; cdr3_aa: CSGREGPETQYF
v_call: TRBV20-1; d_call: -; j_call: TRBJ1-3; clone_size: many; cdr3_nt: TGCAGTGCTAGCATCCGGGACACCATATATTTT; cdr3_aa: CSASIRDTIYF
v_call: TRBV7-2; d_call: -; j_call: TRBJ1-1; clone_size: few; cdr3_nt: TGTGCCAGCAGAACCCAGGCTCGGGCTTTCTTT; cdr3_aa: CASRTQARAFF
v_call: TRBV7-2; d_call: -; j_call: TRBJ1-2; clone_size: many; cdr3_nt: TGTGCCAGCAGCTTAGGCGCGACAACGACTTATGGCTACACCTTC; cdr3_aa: CASSLGATTTYGYTF
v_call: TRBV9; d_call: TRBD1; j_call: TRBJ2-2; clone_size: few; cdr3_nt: TGTGCCAGCAGCCATGGTAGACAGGGTCGAACCGGGGAGCTGTTTTTT; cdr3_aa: CASSHGRQGRTGELFF
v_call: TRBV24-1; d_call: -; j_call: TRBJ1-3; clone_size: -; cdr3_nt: TGTGCCACCAGTGATTCCGGAGGGTCCTCTGGAAACACCATATATTTT; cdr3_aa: CATSDSGGSSGNTIYF
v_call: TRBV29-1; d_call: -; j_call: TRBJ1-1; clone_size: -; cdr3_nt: TGCAGCGTTGCCAGCCATATGGATCAGGGAGGCACTGAAGCTTTCTTT; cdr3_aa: CSVASHMDQGGTEAFF
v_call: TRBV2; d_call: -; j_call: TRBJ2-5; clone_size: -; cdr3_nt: TGTGCCTGGAGTCCCGACAGCCTTGGGACCCGGTACTTC; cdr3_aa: CAWSPDSLGTRYF
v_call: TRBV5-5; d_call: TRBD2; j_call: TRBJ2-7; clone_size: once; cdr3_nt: TGTGCCAGCAGCATAGACCTGGGACTAGCGGGGACCTACGAGCAGTACTTC; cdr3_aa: CASSIDLGLAGTYEQYF
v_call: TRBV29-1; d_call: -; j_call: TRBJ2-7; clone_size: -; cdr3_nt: TGCAGCTTAGCACGGATCGTACACTCCTACGAGCAGTACTTC; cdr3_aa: CSLARIVHSYEQYF
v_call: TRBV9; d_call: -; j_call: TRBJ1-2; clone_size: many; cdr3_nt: TGTGCCAGCAGCCTAGACGACGGACACTATGGCTACACCTTC; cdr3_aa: CASSLDDGHYGYTF
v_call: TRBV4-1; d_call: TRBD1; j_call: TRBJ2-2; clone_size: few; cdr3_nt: TGCGCCAGCAGCCAACCGGGACAGCACGAAGGGGAGCTGTTTTTT; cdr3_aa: CASSQPGQHEGELFF
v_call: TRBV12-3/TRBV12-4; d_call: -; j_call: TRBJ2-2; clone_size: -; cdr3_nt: TGTGCCAGCAGCTCTCCCCCCGGGACTGGAGGCACCGGGGAGCTGTTTTTT; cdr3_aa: CASSSPPGTGGTGELFF
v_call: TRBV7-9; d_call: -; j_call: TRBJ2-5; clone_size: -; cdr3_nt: TGTGCCAGCAGCTTGGGGTGGTCTGGGACCCAGTACTTC; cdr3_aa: CASSLGWSGTQYF
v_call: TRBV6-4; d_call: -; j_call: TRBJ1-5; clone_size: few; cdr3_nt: TGTGCCAGCGGTCGGACGTCCGAGGGAAATCAGCCCCAGCATTTT; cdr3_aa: CASGRTSEGNQPQHF
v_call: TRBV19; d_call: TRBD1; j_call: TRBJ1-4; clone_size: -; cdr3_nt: TGTGCCAGTAGTATAGAAGGGGGACAGGGGGATGAAAAACTGTTTTTT; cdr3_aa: CASSIEGGQGDEKLFF
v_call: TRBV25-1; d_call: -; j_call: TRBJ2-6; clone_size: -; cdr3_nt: TGTGCCAGCAGAGGATCGTCAGGGGCTCCTCTCTCTGGGGCCAACGTCCTGACTTTC; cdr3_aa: CASRGSSGAPLSGANVLTF
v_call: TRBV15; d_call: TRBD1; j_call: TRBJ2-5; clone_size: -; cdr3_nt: TGTGCCACCAGCAGCTTGGCTGGGGACAGCCAGACCCAGTACTTC; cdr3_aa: CATSSLAGDSQTQYF
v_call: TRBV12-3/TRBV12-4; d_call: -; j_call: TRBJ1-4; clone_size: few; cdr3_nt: TGTGCCAGCAGTTTCTACAACCCGAGTGAAAAACTGTTTTTT; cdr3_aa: CASSFYNPSEKLFF
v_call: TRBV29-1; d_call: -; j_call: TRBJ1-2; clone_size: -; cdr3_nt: TGCAGCGCACCGGGGGGGCACGATGGCTACACCTTC; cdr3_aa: CSAPGGHDGYTF
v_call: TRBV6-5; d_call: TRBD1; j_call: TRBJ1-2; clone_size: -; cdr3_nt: TGTGCCATCAGCCCGGGACAGGGGCCGTATGGCTACACCTTC; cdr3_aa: CAISPGQGPYGYTF
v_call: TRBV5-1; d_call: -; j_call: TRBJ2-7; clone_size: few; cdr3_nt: TGCGCCAGCAGCTTGGCCAGTGGCCCGGGGTACGAGCAGTACTTC; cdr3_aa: CASSLASGPGYEQYF
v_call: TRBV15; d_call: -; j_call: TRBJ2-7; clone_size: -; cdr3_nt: TGTGCCACCAGCAGAGAGGAGGGGGGCGAGCAGTACTTC; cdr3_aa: CATSREEGGEQYF
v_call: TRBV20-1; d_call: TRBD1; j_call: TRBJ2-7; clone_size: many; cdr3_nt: TGCAGTGCTACCGGGACAGGGACCTACGAGCAGTACTTC; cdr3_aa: CSATGTGTYEQYF
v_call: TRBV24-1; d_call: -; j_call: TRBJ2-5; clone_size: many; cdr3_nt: TGTGCCACCAGTGACCGGGAAGAGACCCAGTACTTC; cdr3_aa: CATSDREETQYF
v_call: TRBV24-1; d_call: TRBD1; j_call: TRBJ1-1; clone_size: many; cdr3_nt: TGTGCCACCAGACCCAGGGGGCTGACTGAAGCTTTCTTT; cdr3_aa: CATRPRGLTEAFF
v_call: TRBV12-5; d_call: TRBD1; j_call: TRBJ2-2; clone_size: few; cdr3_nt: TGTGCTAGTGGTTTGGTACGAGGACAGGCGTCGGGCGGGGAGCTGTTTTTT; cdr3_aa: CASGLVRGQASGGELFF
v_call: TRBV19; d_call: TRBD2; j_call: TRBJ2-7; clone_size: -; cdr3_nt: TGTGCCAGTGCGGGACTAGCGGGAAAAAGCGAGCAGTACTTC; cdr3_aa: CASAGLAGKSEQYF
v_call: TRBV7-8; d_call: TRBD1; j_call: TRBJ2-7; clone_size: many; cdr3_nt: TGTGCCAGCAGCAAAAAGCGGGACAGGGGTCGGGAGCAGTACTTC; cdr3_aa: CASSKKRDRGREQYF
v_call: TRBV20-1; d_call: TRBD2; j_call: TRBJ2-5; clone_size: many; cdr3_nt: TGCAGTGCTACTGGGACTAGCGGCTTCCAAGAGACCCAGTACTTC; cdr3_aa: CSATGTSGFQETQYF
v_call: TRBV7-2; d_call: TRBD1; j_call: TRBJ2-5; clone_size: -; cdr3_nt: TGTGCCAGCTCGTCGGCGGCGACCACAGGGGAAGAGACCCAGTACTTC; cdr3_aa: CASSSAATTGEETQYF
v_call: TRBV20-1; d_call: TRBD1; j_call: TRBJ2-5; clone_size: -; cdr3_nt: TGCAGTGCAACTCGGACAGGGTTAGAGACCCAGTACTTC; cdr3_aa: CSATRTGLETQYF
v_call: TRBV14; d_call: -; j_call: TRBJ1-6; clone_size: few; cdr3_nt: TGTGCCAGCAGCCAACGGACAGTTATTAATAATTCACCCCTCCACTTT; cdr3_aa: CASSQRTVINNSPLHF
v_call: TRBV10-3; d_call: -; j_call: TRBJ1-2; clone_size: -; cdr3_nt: TGTGCCATCAGTGCTGAGGGGCAGGGTGCTAACTATGGCTACACCTTC; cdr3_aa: CAISAEGQGANYGYTF
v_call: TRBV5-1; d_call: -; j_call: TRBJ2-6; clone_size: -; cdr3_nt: TGCGCCAGCAGCTTGGATTGGGCACGCGGCTCTGGGGCCAACGTCCTGACTTTC; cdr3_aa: CASSLDWARGSGANVLTF
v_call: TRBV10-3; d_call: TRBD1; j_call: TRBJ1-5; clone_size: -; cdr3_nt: TGTGCCATCAGGGGACAGGGGGAACCTCCCGAGCATTTT; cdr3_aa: CAIRGQGEPPEHF
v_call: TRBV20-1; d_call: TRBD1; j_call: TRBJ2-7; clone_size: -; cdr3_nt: TGCAGTGCAGCCGGGACAGGGACCTACGAGCAGTACTTC; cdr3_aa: CSAAGTGTYEQYF
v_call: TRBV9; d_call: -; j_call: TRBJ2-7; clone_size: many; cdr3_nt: TGTGCCAGCAGCGTAGCAGTCGGACAGATTTACGAGCAGTACTTC; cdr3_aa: CASSVAVGQIYEQYF
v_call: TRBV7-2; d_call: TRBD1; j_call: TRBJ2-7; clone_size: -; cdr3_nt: TGTGCCAGCAGCGCCGGGACAGGGGTAAAAACCTACGAGCAGTACTTC; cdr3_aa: CASSAGTGVKTYEQYF
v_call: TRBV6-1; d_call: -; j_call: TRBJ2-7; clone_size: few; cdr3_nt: TGTGCCAGCAGTGGGACAGAAAGGGAGCAGTACTTC; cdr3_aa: CASSGTEREQYF
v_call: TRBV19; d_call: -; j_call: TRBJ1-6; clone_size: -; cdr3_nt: TGTGCCAGTGGGAGCGGGGCAGGCAATCATTCACCCCTCCACTTT; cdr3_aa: CASGSGAGNHSPLHF
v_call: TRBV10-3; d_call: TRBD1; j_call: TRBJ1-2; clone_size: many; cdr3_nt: TGTGCCACCACACAGGGGTCCTATGGCTACACCTTC; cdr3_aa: CATTQGSYGYTF
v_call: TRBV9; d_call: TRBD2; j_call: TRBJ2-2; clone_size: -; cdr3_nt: TGTGCCAGCAGCCAAGGCCGACTAGCGGGGGAACGGGAGCTGTTTTTT; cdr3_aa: CASSQGRLAGERELFF
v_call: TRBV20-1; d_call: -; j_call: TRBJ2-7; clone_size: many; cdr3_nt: TGCAGTGCTAGAGGCACCGTAAACGAGCAGTACTTC; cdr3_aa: CSARGTVNEQYF
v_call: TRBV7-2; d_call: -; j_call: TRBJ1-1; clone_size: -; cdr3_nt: TGTGCCTGGAGGGTCGATATTCGGGCTGAAGCTTTCTTT; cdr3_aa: CAWRVDIRAEAFF
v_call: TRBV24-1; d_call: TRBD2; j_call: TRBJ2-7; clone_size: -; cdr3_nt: TGTGCCACGGGTAGCGGGACCTACGAGCAGTACTTC; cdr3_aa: CATGSGTYEQYF
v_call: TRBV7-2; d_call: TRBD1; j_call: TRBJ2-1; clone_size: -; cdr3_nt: TGTGCCAGCAGCTCAAAGACAGGGGCCTCCTACAATGAGCAGTTCTTC; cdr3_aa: CASSSKTGASYNEQFF
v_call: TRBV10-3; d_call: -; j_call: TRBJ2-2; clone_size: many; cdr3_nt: TGTGCCATCAGTGAGACGAACACCGGGGAGCTGTTTTTT; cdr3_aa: CAISETNTGELFF
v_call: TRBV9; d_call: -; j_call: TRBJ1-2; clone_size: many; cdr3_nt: TGTGCCAGCAGCCCTACTACAGGGTCCAACTATGGCTACACCTTC; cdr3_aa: CASSPTTGSNYGYTF
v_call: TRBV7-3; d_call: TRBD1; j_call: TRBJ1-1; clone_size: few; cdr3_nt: TGTGCCAGCAGCACCATTTCAGGGGGCGGAACTGAGGCTTTCTTT; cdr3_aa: CASSTISGGGTEAFF
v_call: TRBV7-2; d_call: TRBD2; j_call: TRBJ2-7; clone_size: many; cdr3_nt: TGTGCCAGCAGCTTATCCGGGACCGGGGGGTACGAGCAGTACTTC; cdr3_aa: CASSLSGTGGYEQYF
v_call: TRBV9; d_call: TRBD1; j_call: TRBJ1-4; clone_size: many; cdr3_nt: TGTGCCAGCAGCGTAGCTGGGGACAGGGTCGGAAAACTGTTTTTT; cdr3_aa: CASSVAGDRVGKLFF